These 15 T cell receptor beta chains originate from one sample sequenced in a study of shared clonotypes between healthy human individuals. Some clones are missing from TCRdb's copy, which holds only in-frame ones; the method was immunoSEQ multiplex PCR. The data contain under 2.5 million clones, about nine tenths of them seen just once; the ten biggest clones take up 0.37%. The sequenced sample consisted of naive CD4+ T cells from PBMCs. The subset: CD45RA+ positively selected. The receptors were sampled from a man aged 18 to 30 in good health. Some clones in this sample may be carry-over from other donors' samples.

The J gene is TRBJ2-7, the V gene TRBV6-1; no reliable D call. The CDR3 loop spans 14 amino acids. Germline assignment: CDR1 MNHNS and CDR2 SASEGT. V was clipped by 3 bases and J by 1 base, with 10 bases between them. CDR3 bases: TGTGCCAGCAGTGACCTGGGTCCGTCCTACGAGCAGTACTTC. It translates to CASSDLGPSYEQYF.

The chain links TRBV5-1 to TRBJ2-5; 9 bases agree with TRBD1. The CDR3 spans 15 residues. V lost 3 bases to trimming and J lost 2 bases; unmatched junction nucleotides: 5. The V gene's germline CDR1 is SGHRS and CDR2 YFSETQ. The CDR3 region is CASSWAGTGQETQYF. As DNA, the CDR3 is TGCGCCAGCAGCTGGGCCGGGACAGGGCAAGAGACCCAGTACTTC.

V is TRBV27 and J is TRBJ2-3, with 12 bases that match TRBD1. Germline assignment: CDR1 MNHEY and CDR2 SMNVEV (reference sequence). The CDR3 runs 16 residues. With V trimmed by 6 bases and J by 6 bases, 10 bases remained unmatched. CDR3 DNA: TGTGCCAGCAGCTACAAGGGACAGGGGGCTGCGGATACGCAGTATTTT. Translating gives CASSYKGQGAADTQYF.

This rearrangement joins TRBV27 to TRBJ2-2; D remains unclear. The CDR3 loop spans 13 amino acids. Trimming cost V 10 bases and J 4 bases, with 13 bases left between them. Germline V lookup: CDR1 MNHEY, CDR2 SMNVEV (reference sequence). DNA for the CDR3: TGTGCCACCACTTCGTTCAGCACCGGGGAGCTGTTTTTT. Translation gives CATTSFSTGELFF.

The CDR3 region is CASSRDGRWDGYTF. The CDR3 bases are TGCGCCAGCAGCCGGGACGGACGCTGGGATGGCTACACCTTC. This chain connects TRBV5-1 to TRBJ1-2; TRBD1 is a possible D gene (5 bases). V lost 4 bases and J lost 6, with 16 bases in between. In germline, CDR1 is SGHRS, CDR2 YFSETQ. The CDR3 sequence is 14 residues long.

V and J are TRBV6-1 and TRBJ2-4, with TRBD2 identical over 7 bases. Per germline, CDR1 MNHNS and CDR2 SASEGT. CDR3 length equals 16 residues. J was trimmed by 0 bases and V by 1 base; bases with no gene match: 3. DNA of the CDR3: TGTGCCAGCAGTGAAGGGCTAGCGGAAGCCAAAAACATTCAGTACTTC. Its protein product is CASSEGLAEAKNIQYF.

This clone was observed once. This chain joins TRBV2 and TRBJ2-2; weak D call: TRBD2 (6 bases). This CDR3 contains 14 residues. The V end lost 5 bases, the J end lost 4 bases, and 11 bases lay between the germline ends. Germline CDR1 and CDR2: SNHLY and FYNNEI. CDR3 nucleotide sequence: TGTGCCAGCAGTTCCCGGGGGATCACCGGGGAGCTGTTTTTT. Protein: CASSSRGITGELFF.

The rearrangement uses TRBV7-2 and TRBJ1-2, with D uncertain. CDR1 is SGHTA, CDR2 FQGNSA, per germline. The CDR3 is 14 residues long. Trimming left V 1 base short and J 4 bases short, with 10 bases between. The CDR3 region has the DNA TGTGCCAGCAGCTTAGGATTCCGGGGCTATGGCTACACCTTC. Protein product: CASSLGFRGYGYTF.

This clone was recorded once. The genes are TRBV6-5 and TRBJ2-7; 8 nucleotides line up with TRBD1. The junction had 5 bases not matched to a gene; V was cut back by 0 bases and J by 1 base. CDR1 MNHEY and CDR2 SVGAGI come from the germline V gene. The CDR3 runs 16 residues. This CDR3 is CASSYSRHRGSYEQYF. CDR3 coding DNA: TGTGCCAGCAGTTACTCGAGACACAGGGGGTCCTACGAGCAGTACTTC.

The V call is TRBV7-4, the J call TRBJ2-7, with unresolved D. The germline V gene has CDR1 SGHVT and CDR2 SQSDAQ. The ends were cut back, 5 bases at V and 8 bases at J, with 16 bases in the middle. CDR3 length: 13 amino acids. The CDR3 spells CASSLVSGPKQYF. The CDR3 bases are TGTGCCAGCAGCCTAGTATCCGGGCCCAAGCAGTACTTC. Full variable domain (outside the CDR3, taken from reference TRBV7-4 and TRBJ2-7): GAGVSQSPRYKVAKRGRDVALRCDSISGHVTLYWYRQTLGQGSEVLTYSQSDAQRDKSGRPSGRFSAERPERSVSTLKIQRTEQGDSAVYLCASSLVSGPKQYFGPGTRLTVT.

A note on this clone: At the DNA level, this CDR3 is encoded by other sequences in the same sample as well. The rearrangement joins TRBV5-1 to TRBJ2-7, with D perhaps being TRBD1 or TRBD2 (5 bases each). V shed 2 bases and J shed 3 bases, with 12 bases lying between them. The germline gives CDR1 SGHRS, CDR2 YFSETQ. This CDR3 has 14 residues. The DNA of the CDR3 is TGCGCCAGCAGCTTCCGGGACGGGGACTACGAGCAGTACTTC. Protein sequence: CASSFRDGDYEQYF.

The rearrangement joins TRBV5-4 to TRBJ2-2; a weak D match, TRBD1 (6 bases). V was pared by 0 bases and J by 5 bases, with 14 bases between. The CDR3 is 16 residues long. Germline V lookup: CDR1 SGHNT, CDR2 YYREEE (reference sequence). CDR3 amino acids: CASSLAPMGATGELFF. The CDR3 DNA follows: TGTGCCAGCAGCTTGGCTCCAATGGGGGCAACCGGGGAGCTGTTTTTT. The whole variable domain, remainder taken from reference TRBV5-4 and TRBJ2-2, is ETGVTQSPTHLIKTRGQQVTLRCSSQSGHNTVSWYQQALGQGPQFIFQYYREEENGRGNFPPRFSGLQFPNYSSELNVNALELDDSALYLCASSLAPMGATGELFFGEGSRLTVL.

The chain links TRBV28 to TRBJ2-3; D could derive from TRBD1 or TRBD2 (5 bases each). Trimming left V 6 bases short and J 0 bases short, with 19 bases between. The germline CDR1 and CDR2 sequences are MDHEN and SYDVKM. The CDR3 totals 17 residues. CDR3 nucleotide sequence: TGTGCCAGCAGCCCTGGGGGTCGGGGCCCTAGCACAGATACGCAGTATTTT. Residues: CASSPGGRGPSTDTQYF.

CDR3 nucleotide sequence: TGTGCCACCAGCAGAGATAAAAGCGGGAGGCTTCAAGAGACCCAGTACTTC. Residues: CATSRDKSGRLQETQYF. This rearrangement joins TRBV15 to TRBJ2-5; 9 positions match TRBD2. V lost 0 bases, J lost 2 bases, and 7 bases stayed unmatched. Germline CDR1 is LNHNV and CDR2 is YYDKDF (reference sequence). There are 17 residues in the CDR3.

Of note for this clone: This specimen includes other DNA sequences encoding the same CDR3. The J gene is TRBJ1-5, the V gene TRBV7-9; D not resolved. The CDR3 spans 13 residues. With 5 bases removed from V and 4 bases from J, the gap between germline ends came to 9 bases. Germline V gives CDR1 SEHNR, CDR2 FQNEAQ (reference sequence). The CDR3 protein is CASSPSGNQPQHF. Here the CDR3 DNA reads TGTGCCAGCAGCCCCAGCGGGAATCAGCCCCAGCATTTT.